This TCR beta chain was identified in a study of blood T cell repertoires in COVID-19. Study-level information: PBMCs, B-cell-depleted T cells, or T cells were the source of the cDNA or gDNA that made up the material.

The CDR3 loop spans 15 amino acids. Germline lookup yields CDR1 SGHTA and CDR2 FQGNSA. The ends were cut back, 3 bases at V and 0 bases at J, with 9 bases in the middle. This clone appeared once. Original data processing: From reference gene primer amplification, estimates of nucleated cell counts were derived. The table came from immunoSEQ multiplex PCR; TCRdb's copy has only in-frame clones and leaves some out. The V and J calls and clone size come from that table; D and trimming were worked out from the DNA. Altogether about 310,000 clones are present, nearly 90% being singletons, with the ten largest covering roughly 1%.

Sequenced: peripheral blood. The chain has TRBV7-2 and TRBJ1-5; D gene unclear. This sequence originates from a woman between 40 and 50 years old with COVID-19, enrolled during active disease. The CDR3 is CASSFQAISNQPQHF. The CDR3, as DNA: TGTGCCAGCAGCTTCCAGGCGATTAGCAATCAGCCCCAGCATTTT.